These T cell receptor beta chains were read from a single sample in a study of cytotoxic CD8 clonotypes in ibrutinib-treated CLL. TCRdb keeps only in-frame clones here, not all; method: immunoSEQ multiplex PCR. The sample has tens of thousands of clones; around 83% are singletons. The sequencing here drew on PBMCs, taken before ibrutinib treatment. The source is a human donor with chronic lymphocytic leukemia. Each CDR3 is given with its conserved first and last residue.

j_call v_call cdr3_aa
TRBJ1-2 TRBV28 CASSLWGQANYGYTF
TRBJ1-2 TRBV18 CASSPPMVRYGYTF
TRBJ2-3 TRBV2 CASRGGRLAGGLGADTQYF
TRBJ2-1 TRBV11-3 CASSLFVNEQFF
TRBJ2-3 TRBV4-1 CASRTSGYTDTQYF
TRBJ1-1 TRBV19 CASSLRANTEAFF
TRBJ1-1 TRBV28 CASGARNTEAFF
TRBJ1-5 TRBV7-2 CASTPRGGIEPQHF
TRBJ2-7 TRBV18 CASSSSSYEQYF
TRBJ1-1 TRBV30 CAWGDTWFGNTEAFF
TRBJ2-3 TRBV7-8 CASSLALAGQGYF
TRBJ1-1 TRBV6-5 CASSFGQSSFRAEAFF
TRBJ1-4 TRBV9 CASSVERGVATNEKLFF
TRBJ1-4 TRBV7-7 CASSSTGEFGEKLFF
TRBJ2-2 TRBV6-4 CASSAGTRSSGELFF
TRBJ2-7 TRBV28 CASSLWFLRGSGVREQYF
TRBJ2-1 TRBV15 CATSKKTSSGEQFF
TRBJ2-1 TRBV29-1 CSVERAGGQEQFF
TRBJ1-2 TRBV27 CASSLTLVGGYTF
TRBJ1-5 TRBV5-1 CASSLGDYSNQPQHF
TRBJ2-3 TRBV9 CASSMGLAYSTDTQYF
TRBJ2-2 TRBV7-6 CASSPLAGENTGELFF
TRBJ2-1 TRBV4-1 CASSQDGQGHYNEQFF
TRBJ2-1 TRBV10-3 CAIMGTSGQMSYNEQFF
TRBJ2-5 TRBV10-3 CAISEPNLSRDRQQETQYF
TRBJ2-2 TRBV13 CASSLGGRGTGELFF
TRBJ2-7 TRBV5-1 CASSFNRVYEQYF
TRBJ1-5 TRBV7-9 CASSLGGLTQPQHF
TRBJ1-2 TRBV7-9 CASSLSGLSNYGYTF
TRBJ1-3 TRBV9 CASSVVGAESFSGNTIYF
TRBJ1-2 TRBV11-1 CASSLSANYGYTF
TRBJ2-5 TRBV29-1 CSVEEDTEETQYF
TRBJ2-7 TRBV7-8 CASSLELVADRGEYEQYF
TRBJ2-1 TRBV27 CASSSGPGTGSPPNEQFF
TRBJ2-3 TRBV6-1 CASSVRTDTQYF
TRBJ2-1 TRBV13 CASRGLAGGQEQFF
TRBJ1-1 TRBV6-5 CASSASNTEAFF
TRBJ2-7 TRBV9 CASSDRDRTYEQYF
TRBJ2-1 TRBV12-5 CASGRQGLLGNEQFF
TRBJ1-1 TRBV14 CASSQDQGAGGRTEAFF
TRBJ2-5 TRBV7-3 CASSPRQGSRETQYF
TRBJ1-3 TRBV30 CAGAQPFGTIYF
TRBJ1-2 TRBV9 CASSPTRELYGYTF
TRBJ2-3 TRBV19 CASSGVTGGTDTQYF
TRBJ2-2 TRBV18 CASSRFAAGDYRELFF
TRBJ2-1 TRBV2 CASSPGQKLYNEQFF